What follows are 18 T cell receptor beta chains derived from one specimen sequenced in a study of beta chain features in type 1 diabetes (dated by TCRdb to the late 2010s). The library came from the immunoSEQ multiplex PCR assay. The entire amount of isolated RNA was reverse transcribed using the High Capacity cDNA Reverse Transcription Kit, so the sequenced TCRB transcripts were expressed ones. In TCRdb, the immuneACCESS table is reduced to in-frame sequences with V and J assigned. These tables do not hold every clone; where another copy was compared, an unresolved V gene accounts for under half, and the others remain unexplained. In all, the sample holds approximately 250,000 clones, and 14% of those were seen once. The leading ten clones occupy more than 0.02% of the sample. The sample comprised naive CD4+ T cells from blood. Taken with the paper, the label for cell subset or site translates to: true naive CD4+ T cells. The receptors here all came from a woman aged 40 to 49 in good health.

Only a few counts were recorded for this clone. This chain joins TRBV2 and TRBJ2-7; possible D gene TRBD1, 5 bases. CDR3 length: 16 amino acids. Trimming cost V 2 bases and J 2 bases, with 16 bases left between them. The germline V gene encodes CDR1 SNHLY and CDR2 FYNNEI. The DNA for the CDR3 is TGTGCCAGCAGTGAAAGAGAATTGGACACGACCTACGAGCAGTACTTC. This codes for CASSERELDTTYEQYF. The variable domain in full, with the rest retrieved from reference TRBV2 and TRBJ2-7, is EPEVTQTPSHQVTQMGQEVILRCVPISNHLYFYWYRQILGQKVEFLVSFYNNEISEKSEIFDDQFSVERPDGSNFTLKIRSTKLEDSAMYFCASSERELDTTYEQYFGPGTRLTVT.

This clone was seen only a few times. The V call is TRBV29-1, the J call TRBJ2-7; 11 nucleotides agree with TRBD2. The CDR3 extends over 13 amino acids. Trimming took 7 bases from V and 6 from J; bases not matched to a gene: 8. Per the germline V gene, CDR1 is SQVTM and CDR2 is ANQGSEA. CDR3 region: CSGGTSGLSEQYF. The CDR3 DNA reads TGCAGCGGAGGGACTAGCGGCCTCTCCGAGCAGTACTTC.

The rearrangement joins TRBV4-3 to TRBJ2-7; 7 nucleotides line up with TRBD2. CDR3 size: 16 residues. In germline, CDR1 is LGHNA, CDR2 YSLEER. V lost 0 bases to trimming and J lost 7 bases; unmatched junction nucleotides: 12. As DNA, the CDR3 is TGCGCCAGCAGCCAAGATCTGGGGACTTACGGGGGGGAGCAGTACTTC. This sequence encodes CASSQDLGTYGGEQYF.

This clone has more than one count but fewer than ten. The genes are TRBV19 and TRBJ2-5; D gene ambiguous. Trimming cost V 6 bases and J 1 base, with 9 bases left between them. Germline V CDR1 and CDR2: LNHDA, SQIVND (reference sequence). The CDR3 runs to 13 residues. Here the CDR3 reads CASRPPGQETQYF. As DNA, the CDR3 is TGTGCCAGTAGGCCGCCGGGCCAAGAGACCCAGTACTTC.

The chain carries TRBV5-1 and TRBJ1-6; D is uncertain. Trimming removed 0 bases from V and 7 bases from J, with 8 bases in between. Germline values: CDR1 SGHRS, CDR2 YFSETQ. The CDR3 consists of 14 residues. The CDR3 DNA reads TGCGCCAGCAGCTTGGACAGTGAGAATTCACCCCTCCACTTT. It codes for CASSLDSENSPLHF. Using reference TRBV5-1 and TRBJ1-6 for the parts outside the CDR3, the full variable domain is KAGVTQTPRYLIKTRGQQVTLSCSPISGHRSVSWYQQTPGQGLQFLFEYFSETQRNKGNFPGRFSGRQFSNSRSEMNVSTLELGDSALYLCASSLDSENSPLHFGNGTRLTVT.

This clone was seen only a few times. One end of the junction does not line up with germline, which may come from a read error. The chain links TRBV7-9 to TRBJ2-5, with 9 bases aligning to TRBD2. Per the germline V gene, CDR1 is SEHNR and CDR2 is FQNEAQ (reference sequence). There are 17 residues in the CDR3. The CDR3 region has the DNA TGTGCCAGCAGCTTAGGCCAAGCGGGGGGCTACCAAGAGGCCCAGTACTTC. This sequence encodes CASSLGQAGGYQEAQYF. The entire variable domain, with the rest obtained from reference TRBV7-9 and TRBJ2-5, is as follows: DTGVSQNPRHKITKRGQNVTFRCDPISEHNRLYWYRQTLGQGPEFLTYFQNEAQLEKSRLLSDRFSAERPKGSFSTLEIQRTEQGDSAMYLCASSLGQAGGYQEAQYFGPGTRLLVL.

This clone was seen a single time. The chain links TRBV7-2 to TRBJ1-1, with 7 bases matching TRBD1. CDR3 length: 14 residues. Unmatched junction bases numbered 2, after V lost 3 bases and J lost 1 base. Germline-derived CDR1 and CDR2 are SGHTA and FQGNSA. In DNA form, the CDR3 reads TGTGCCAGCAGCTTTAACAGGGGGAACACTGAAGCTTTCTTT. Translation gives CASSFNRGNTEAFF.

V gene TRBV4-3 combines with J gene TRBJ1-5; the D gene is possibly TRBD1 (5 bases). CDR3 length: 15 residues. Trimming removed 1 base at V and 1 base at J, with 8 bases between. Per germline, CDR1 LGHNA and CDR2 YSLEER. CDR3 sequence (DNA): TGCGCCAGCAGCCAAGGGGGGGACAGCAATCAGCCCCAGCATTTT. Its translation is CASSQGGDSNQPQHF.

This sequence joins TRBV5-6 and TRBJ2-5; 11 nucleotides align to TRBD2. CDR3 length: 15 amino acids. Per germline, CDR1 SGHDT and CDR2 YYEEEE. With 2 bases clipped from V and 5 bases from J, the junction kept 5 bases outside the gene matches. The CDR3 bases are TGTGCCAGCAGCTTTATCGCTAGCGGGGGGGAGACCCAGTACTTC. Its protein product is CASSFIASGGETQYF.

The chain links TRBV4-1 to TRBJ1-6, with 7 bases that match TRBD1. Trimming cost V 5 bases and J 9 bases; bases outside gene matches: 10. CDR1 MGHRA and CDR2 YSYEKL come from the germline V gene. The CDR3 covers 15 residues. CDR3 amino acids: CASSGLTGRFSPLHF. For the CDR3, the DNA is TGCGCCAGCAGCGGATTGACAGGGCGGTTTTCACCCCTCCACTTT.

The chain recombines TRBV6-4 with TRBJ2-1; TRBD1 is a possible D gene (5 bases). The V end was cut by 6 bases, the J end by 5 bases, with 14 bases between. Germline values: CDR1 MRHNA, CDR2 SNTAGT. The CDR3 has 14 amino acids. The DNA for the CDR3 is TGTGCCAGCAGACAACTTGCAGGGCACAATGAGCAGTTCTTC. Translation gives CASRQLAGHNEQFF.

CDR3 coding DNA: TGTGCCAGCACCCGAAGACAGGGTAGCTACGAGCAGTACTTC. Protein product: CASTRRQGSYEQYF. This chain links TRBV2 with TRBJ2-7, with 7 bases matching TRBD1. The ends lost 7 bases at V and 3 bases at J; junction bases unmatched: 9. Germline V gene sequence: CDR1 SNHLY, CDR2 FYNNEI. CDR3 size: 14 residues.

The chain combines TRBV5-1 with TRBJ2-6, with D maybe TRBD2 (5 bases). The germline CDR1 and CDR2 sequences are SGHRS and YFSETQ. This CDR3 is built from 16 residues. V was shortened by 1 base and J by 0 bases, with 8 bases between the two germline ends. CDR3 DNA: TGCGCCAGCAGCTTGCCGGGGTTCTCTGGGGCCAACGTCCTGACTTTC. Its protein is CASSLPGFSGANVLTF.

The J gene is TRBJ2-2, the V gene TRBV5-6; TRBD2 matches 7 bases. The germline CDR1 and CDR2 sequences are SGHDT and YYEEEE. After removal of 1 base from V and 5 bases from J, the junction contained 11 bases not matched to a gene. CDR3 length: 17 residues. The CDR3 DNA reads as TGTGCCAGCAGCTTGTGGGGTCGGGGGGAGCGAACCGGGGAGCTGTTTTTT. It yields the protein CASSLWGRGERTGELFF.

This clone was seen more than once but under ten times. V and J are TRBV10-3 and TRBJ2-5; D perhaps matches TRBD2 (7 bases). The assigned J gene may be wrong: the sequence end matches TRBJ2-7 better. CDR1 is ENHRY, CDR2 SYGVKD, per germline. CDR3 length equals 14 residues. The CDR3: CAIATRGTNYEQYF. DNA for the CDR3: TGTGCCATCGCGACGAGGGGGACTAACTACGAGCAGTACTTC.

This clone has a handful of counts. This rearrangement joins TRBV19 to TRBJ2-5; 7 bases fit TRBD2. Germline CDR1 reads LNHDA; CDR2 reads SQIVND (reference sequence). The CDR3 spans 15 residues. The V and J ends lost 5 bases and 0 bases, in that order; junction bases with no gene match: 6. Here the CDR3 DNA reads TGTGCCAGTAGTCGGGGTAGCGGGTACCAAGAGACCCAGTACTTC. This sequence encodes CASSRGSGYQETQYF.

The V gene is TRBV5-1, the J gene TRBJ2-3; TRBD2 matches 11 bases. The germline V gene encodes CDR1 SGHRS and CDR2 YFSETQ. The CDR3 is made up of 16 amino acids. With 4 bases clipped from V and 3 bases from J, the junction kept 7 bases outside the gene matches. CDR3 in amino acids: CASSNPGLADTDTQYF. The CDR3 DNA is TGCGCCAGCAGCAATCCGGGACTAGCGGATACAGATACGCAGTATTTT.

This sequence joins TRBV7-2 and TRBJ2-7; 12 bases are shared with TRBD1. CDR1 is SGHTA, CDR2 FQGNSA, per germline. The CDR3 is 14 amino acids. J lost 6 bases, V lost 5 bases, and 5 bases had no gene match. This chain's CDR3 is CASSTGQGAAEQYF. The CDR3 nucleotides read TGTGCCAGCAGCACGGGACAGGGGGCCGCCGAGCAGTACTTC.